Listed below are T cell receptor beta chains from one sample, sequenced in a study of T-cell memory formation after mild COVID-19. In TCRdb, the 5' RACE reads were re-called with MiXCR into one record per CDR3 protein. The repertoire has 250,000 to 350,000 distinct CDR3 sequences, roughly a fifth of them found once; the top ten carry under 25%. Sequenced material: PBMCs or a T cell subset sorted from them (not recorded which). Every receptor here comes from a man between 18 and 35 years old who had mild COVID-19 (a few samples of this study predate the infection). Cell type and time point are not known. Each CDR3 is given with its conserved first and last residue. Each record gives: clone size, J gene, D gene, CDR3 length, V gene, CDR3 protein, CDR3 DNA. A D gene is named only where the DNA matches it firmly. The size entry is marked missing in some rows and otherwise reads once, few, many or a size class.

few,TRBJ2-3,.,15,TRBV5-1,CASSLVGFRGDTQYF,TGCGCCAGCAGCTTGGTAGGATTCCGGGGAGATACGCAGTATTTT
many,TRBJ2-3,.,14,TRBV5-1,CASSWGAGTDTQYF,TGCGCCAGCAGCTGGGGGGCCGGGACAGATACGCAGTATTTT
.,TRBJ2-3,TRBD2,15,TRBV12-3/TRBV12-4,CASSTGLAGPDTQYF,TGTGCCAGCAGCACCGGACTAGCGGGGCCCGATACGCAGTATTTT
.,TRBJ2-7,.,13,TRBV7-9,CASSSNIVHEQYF,TGTGCCAGCAGCTCTAATATAGTCCACGAGCAGTACTTC
few,TRBJ1-1,.,15,TRBV6-2/TRBV6-3,CASSYLHRPETEAFF,TGTGCCAGCAGTTACCTTCACCGGCCCGAGACTGAAGCTTTCTTT
few,TRBJ2-6,.,16,TRBV19,CASRRDSGVGANVLTF,TGTGCCAGTAGACGGGACAGCGGGGTGGGGGCCAACGTCCTGACTTTC
few,TRBJ1-1,.,16,TRBV29-1,CSVISVWGGRNTEAFF,TGCAGCGTCATAAGCGTATGGGGGGGACGGAACACTGAAGCTTTCTTT
few,TRBJ1-2,.,15,TRBV5-1,CASSPDGRANYGYTF,TGCGCCAGCAGCCCAGACGGGCGGGCTAACTATGGCTACACCTTC
few,TRBJ1-1,TRBD1,16,TRBV7-9,CASSLRDRGLAAEAFF,TGTGCCAGCAGTCTCCGGGACAGGGGTCTTGCGGCTGAAGCTTTCTTT
.,TRBJ2-1,TRBD1,13,TRBV20-1,CSISRGPRNEQFF,TGCAGTATCTCGAGGGGGCCGAGGAATGAGCAGTTCTTC
.,TRBJ1-2,.,14,TRBV4-2,CASSQEKVNYGYTF,TGTGCCAGCAGCCAAGAAAAGGTCAACTATGGCTACACCTTC
.,TRBJ1-2,TRBD1,13,TRBV5-1,CASRLGTDYGYTF,TGCGCCAGCAGACTAGGGACAGACTATGGCTACACCTTC
few,TRBJ1-1,.,13,TRBV6-5,CASSSPQNTEAFF,TGTGCCAGCAGTTCGCCCCAGAACACTGAAGCTTTCTTT
few,TRBJ2-1,TRBD1,17,TRBV4-2,CASSPTPGTGLYNEQFF,TGTGCCAGCAGCCCCACACCCGGGACAGGGCTCTACAATGAGCAGTTCTTC
many,TRBJ2-3,.,14,TRBV5-6,CASSYPGSTDTQYF,TGTGCCAGCAGCTATCCCGGGTCCACAGATACGCAGTATTTT
few,TRBJ2-3,.,17,TRBV4-1,CASSQVKREYATDTQYF,TGCGCCAGCAGCCAAGTGAAGAGGGAGTACGCCACAGATACGCAGTATTTT
few,TRBJ2-7,.,14,TRBV6-5,CASSYRQGLDEQYF,TGTGCCAGCAGTTACAGGCAGGGCTTAGACGAGCAGTACTTC
.,TRBJ2-5,TRBD2,15,TRBV7-3,CASSPGGRWQETQYF,TGTGCCAGCAGCCCCGGGGGGAGGTGGCAAGAGACCCAGTACTTC
.,TRBJ2-1,.,12,TRBV20-1,CSARDPGGGEFF,TGCAGTGCTAGAGATCCGGGGGGCGGCGAGTTCTTC
.,TRBJ2-1,TRBD1,14,TRBV5-8,CASSFGTGVWEQFF,TGTGCCAGCAGCTTCGGGACAGGGGTTTGGGAGCAGTTCTTC
.,TRBJ2-1,.,14,TRBV7-2,CASTGGYGYNEQFF,TGTGCCAGCACCGGAGGGTATGGGTACAATGAGCAGTTCTTC
.,TRBJ1-4,TRBD1,16,TRBV7-6,CASSATGGAIGEKLFF,TGTGCCAGCAGTGCGACAGGGGGCGCGATCGGGGAAAAACTGTTTTTT
few,TRBJ1-1,.,15,TRBV20-1,CSARRPGSMNTEAFF,TGCAGTGCGAGACGTCCGGGGAGCATGAACACTGAAGCTTTCTTT
.,TRBJ1-2,.,13,TRBV12-3/TRBV12-4,CASSLRGVDGYTF,TGTGCCAGCAGTTTAAGGGGGGTGGACGGCTACACCTTC
.,TRBJ1-2,.,13,TRBV7-2,CASSPRSGDGYTF,TGTGCCAGCAGCCCCCGATCTGGGGATGGCTACACCTTC
few,TRBJ1-2,TRBD1,14,TRBV7-9,CASSLPTGGGGYTF,TGTGCCAGCAGCTTACCGACAGGGGGTGGTGGCTACACCTTC
.,TRBJ2-5,TRBD2,14,TRBV6-5,CASRTPAGQETQYF,TGTGCCAGCAGGACACCAGCGGGGCAAGAGACCCAGTACTTC
few,TRBJ1-1,.,15,TRBV7-2,CASSFYRRLNTEAFF,TGTGCCAGCAGCTTCTATCGCAGGTTGAACACTGAAGCTTTCTTT
many,TRBJ1-6,.,14,TRBV5-1,CASSLEGKDSPLHF,TGCGCCAGCAGCTTGGAGGGGAAGGATTCACCCCTCCACTTT
.,TRBJ2-3,.,14,TRBV4-3,CASSQTGIPDTQYF,TGCGCCAGCAGCCAAACAGGGATCCCAGATACGCAGTATTTT